A selection of T cell receptor beta chains follows, all from one sample in a study of CD8+CD57+ T cells in acquired aplastic anemia. TCRdb itself ran the reads through MiXCR, one entry per CDR3 protein. The table includes some 170,000 distinct CDR3 sequences, around 40% detected once. Specimen: sorted CD4+, CD8+, or CD8+CD57+ T cells (not recorded which) from PBMCs. These receptors were collected from a human donor in good health. CDR3s leave out the opening cysteine and the closing phenylalanine or tryptophan. Rows may omit the clone size; those that give it use once, few, many or a size class.

clone size,J gene,V gene,CDR3 protein
-,TRBJ2-7,TRBV10-3,AISDLGINSYEQY
many,TRBJ2-2,TRBV14,ASSPGHWIANTGELF
many,TRBJ2-2,TRBV7-8,ASNRDLAGVGSSGELF
-,TRBJ1-1,TRBV10-3,AIGGKGANTEAF
many,TRBJ2-2,TRBV24-1,ATSDPAGDVTGELF
-,TRBJ2-7,TRBV10-3,ASSRDTGFPYEQY
-,TRBJ2-2,TRBV6-1,ASSRGTDNTGELF
-,TRBJ1-2,TRBV19,ASSIVGQGAIGYT
many,TRBJ1-6,TRBV7-8,ASSLRDNSPLH
many,TRBJ2-1,TRBV12-3/TRBV12-4,ASSPPSYNEQF
-,TRBJ2-1,TRBV20-1,RAIAGAAYNEQL
-,TRBJ1-6,TRBV7-9,ASNADGNSPLH
-,TRBJ2-5,TRBV20-1,SAGNRGMKEETQY
few,TRBJ1-1,TRBV3-1,ASSQDMGANTEAF